Shown below are 23 T cell receptor beta chains from a single sample sequenced in a study of blood T cell repertoires in COVID-19. Assay: immunoSEQ multiplex PCR; the TCRdb copy retains only in-frame clones and omits some. The table lists 85,000 to 95,000 clones, about 90% of them singletons. Material: peripheral blood. The receptors come from a woman in her forties or fifties in a cohort sampled during active COVID-19.

This rearrangement joins TRBV3-1 (or the pseudogene TRBV3-2) to TRBJ2-5, with D perhaps TRBD2 (6 bases). Germline V gives CDR1 LGHDT, CDR2 YNNKEL (reference sequence). Trimming pared 4 bases from V and 5 bases from J, leaving 11 bases between. The CDR3 extends over 13 amino acids. CDR3 bases: TGTGCCAGCAGCCCCGCGGGAAGGGAGACCCAGTACTTC. It translates to CASSPAGRETQYF.

This clone was detected once. V and J are TRBV7-9 and TRBJ2-7, with TRBD2 matching over 10 bases. Trimming at V came to 1 base and at J to 3 bases, leaving 6 bases not matched to a gene. This CDR3 spans 16 amino acids. Germline assignment: CDR1 SEHNR and CDR2 FQNEAQ (reference sequence). The CDR3, as DNA: TGTGCCAGCAGCTTAGTATCACTAGCGGGAAGCTACGAGCAGTACTTC. Amino acids: CASSLVSLAGSYEQYF. Complete variable domain (other parts from reference TRBV7-9 and TRBJ2-7): DTGVSQNPRHKITKRGQNVTFRCDPISEHNRLYWYRQTLGQGPEFLTYFQNEAQLEKSRLLSDRFSAERPKGSFSTLEIQRTEQGDSAMYLCASSLVSLAGSYEQYFGPGTRLTVT.

The chain combines TRBV28 with TRBJ1-4; 8 positions agree with TRBD1. Germline CDR1 reads MDHEN; CDR2 reads SYDVKM. V gave up 6 bases and J gave up 11 bases; unmatched junction bases: 8. CDR3 length equals 13 residues. The CDR3: CASRLAGQVKLFF. The CDR3 DNA sequence: TGTGCCAGCAGGCTGGCGGGACAGGTTAAACTGTTTTTT. The variable domain in full, completed from reference TRBV28 and TRBJ1-4, reads DVKVTQSSRYLVKRTGEKVFLECVQDMDHENMFWYRQDPGLGLRLIYFSYDVKMKEKGDIPEGYSVSREKKERFSLILESASTNQTSMYLCASRLAGQVKLFFGSGTQLSVL.

The chain employs TRBV9 and TRBJ2-1; possibly TRBD2 for D (6 bases). This CDR3 region has 18 residues. The germline CDR1 and CDR2 sequences are SGDLS and YYNGEE. V was trimmed by 3 bases and J by 7 bases, leaving 26 bases between them. The CDR3 loop is CASSAPHPNSGVGNEQFF. CDR3 DNA: TGTGCCAGCAGCGCACCCCACCCAAACTCGGGAGTGGGTAATGAGCAGTTCTTC. Full variable domain (remainder filled in from reference TRBV9 and TRBJ2-1): DSGVTQTPKHLITATGQRVTLRCSPRSGDLSVYWYQQSLDQGLQFLIQYYNGEERAKGNILERFSAQQFPDLHSELNLSSLELGDSALYFCASSAPHPNSGVGNEQFFGPGTRLTVL.

V is TRBV18 and J is TRBJ2-7; TRBD1 agrees at 8 bases. The CDR3 sequence is 15 residues long. CDR1 and CDR2 from the germline V gene are KGHSH and LQKENI. J gave up 5 bases and V 4 bases, and 10 bases lay outside the gene matches. CDR3 DNA sequence: TGTGCCAGCTCACTTGGACAGGGTCTTTCCCACGAGCAGTACTTC. Residues: CASSLGQGLSHEQYF.

The J gene is TRBJ1-1, the V gene TRBV19, with D possibly matching TRBD1 (5 bases). The germline CDR1 and CDR2 sequences are LNHDA and SQIVND (reference sequence). The CDR3 consists of 13 residues. Trimming cost V 5 bases and J 2 bases, with 9 bases left between them. The CDR3 nucleotides read TGTGCCAGTAGTGACAGCACAAACACTGAAGCTTTCTTT. Translated, it gives CASSDSTNTEAFF.

The J gene is TRBJ2-6, the V gene TRBV18; D is unclear. V lost 5 bases and J lost 6, with 8 bases in between. Looked up from germline, CDR1 is KGHSH and CDR2 is LQKENI. The CDR3 length is 13 residues. The CDR3 DNA sequence: TGTGCCAGCTCAATCGAGGAGGCCAACGTCCTGACTTTC. Translation: CASSIEEANVLTF.

The chain is built from TRBV5-1 and TRBJ2-7; 7 bases are shared with TRBD2. The CDR3 spans 17 residues. V shed 0 bases, J shed 5 bases, and the junction held 14 bases outside the gene matches. CDR1 and CDR2 (germline): SGHRS, YFSETQ. The CDR3 nucleotides are TGCGCCAGCAGCTTGGTGGGGCTGGGACTAATAGCAAACGAGCAGTACTTC. It is translated as CASSLVGLGLIANEQYF.

The chain uses TRBV3-1 (or the pseudogene TRBV3-2) and TRBJ1-1, with a tentative D call TRBD1 (5 bases). The V end lost 5 bases, the J end lost 3 bases, and 13 bases lay between the germline ends. Germline CDR1 LGHDT, CDR2 YNNKEL (reference sequence). The CDR3 extends over 14 amino acids. The CDR3: CASSTLGGDTEAFF. CDR3 bases: TGTGCCAGCAGCACCTTGGGGGGGGACACTGAAGCTTTCTTT.

CDR3 sequence (DNA): TGTGCCAGCAGCTTACGACAGACAGGGGTCGAGCAGTACTTC. This gives the protein CASSLRQTGVEQYF. The J gene is TRBJ2-7, the V gene TRBV5-4, with TRBD1 identical over 8 bases. Germline trimming cut 2 bases from V and 6 bases from J; bases unmatched to any gene: 7. The CDR3 spans 14 residues. The V gene's germline CDR1 is SGHNT and CDR2 YYREEE (reference sequence).

The chain recombines TRBV18 with TRBJ1-4; D remains ambiguous. The CDR3 extends over 13 amino acids. CDR1 KGHSH and CDR2 LQKENI come from the germline V gene. V gave up 1 base and J gave up 7 bases, with 7 bases separating them. CDR3 protein: CASSPREGEKLFF. In DNA form, the CDR3 reads TGTGCCAGCTCACCACGCGAGGGTGAAAAACTGTTTTTT.

J is TRBJ2-7 and V is TRBV7-2; possibly TRBD1 for D (6 bases). The V and J ends lost 5 bases and 3 bases respectively, with 11 bases between them. Germline values: CDR1 SGHTA, CDR2 FQGNSA. The CDR3 totals 13 residues. The CDR3 DNA follows: TGTGCCAGCAGCCTACTCAGGGGCTACGAGCAGTACTTC. It translates to CASSLLRGYEQYF.

This chain connects TRBV18 to TRBJ2-1; D not certain. Germline assignment: CDR1 KGHSH and CDR2 LQKENI. This CDR3 has 16 residues. Deletions cut 0 bases from V and 1 base from J, with 10 bases between. The CDR3 is CASSPPNVQSYNEQFF. The CDR3 coding sequence is TGTGCCAGCTCACCACCCAATGTACAGTCCTACAATGAGCAGTTCTTC. Full variable domain (outside the CDR3, taken from reference TRBV18 and TRBJ2-1): NAGVMQNPRHLVRRRGQEARLRCSPMKGHSHVYWYRQLPEEGLKFMVYLQKENIIDESGMPKERFSAEFPKEGPSILRIQQVVRGDSAAYFCASSPPNVQSYNEQFFGPGTRLTVL.

This chain connects TRBV11-2 to TRBJ2-4; 7 bases map to TRBD2. The CDR3 is 16 amino acids. V lost 2 bases to trimming and J lost 6 bases; unmatched junction nucleotides: 10. From germline, CDR1 is SGHAT and CDR2 FQNNGV. The CDR3 protein is CASSLMGLERGNIQYF. DNA of the CDR3: TGTGCCAGCAGCTTAATGGGACTTGAGCGGGGAAACATTCAGTACTTC.

The genes are TRBV7-3 and TRBJ2-2; weak D call: TRBD1 (5 bases). Trimming took 1 base from V and 3 from J, leaving 12 bases between them. The germline gives CDR1 SGHTA, CDR2 FQGTGA. CDR3 size: 16 residues. The CDR3 nucleotides read TGTGCCAGCAGCTTAAGTTGGGGCCGGGACACCGGGGAGCTGTTTTTT. It specifies CASSLSWGRDTGELFF.

The rearrangement links TRBV7-9 to TRBJ1-1; D gene unclear. The CDR3 has 13 residues. Germline loops: CDR1 SEHNR, CDR2 FQNEAQ (reference sequence). V lost 4 bases, J lost 1 base, and 7 bases lay in between. CDR3 bases: TGTGCCAGCAGCTGGGAGGGGAACACTGAAGCTTTCTTT. This encodes CASSWEGNTEAFF.

This clone has only one observation. J is TRBJ1-2 and V is TRBV14; D not certain. Trimming pared 0 bases from V and 1 base from J, leaving 15 bases between. CDR3 size: 17 residues. Germline loops: CDR1 SGHDN, CDR2 FVKESK. DNA of the CDR3: TGTGCCAGCAGCCAAGATGGGCGGGCGACCTTTAACTATGGCTACACCTTC. This translates into CASSQDGRATFNYGYTF.

The gene calls are TRBV19 and TRBJ1-1; D ambiguous. Germline V gene lookup returns CDR1 LNHDA and CDR2 SQIVND (reference sequence). The CDR3 runs to 15 residues. Trimming stripped 3 bases from V and 1 base from J, with 12 bases between. CDR3 sequence (DNA): TGTGCCAGTAGTATGCCGCGACTGACGAACACTGAAGCTTTCTTT. Amino acid sequence: CASSMPRLTNTEAFF.

This chain connects TRBV14 to TRBJ2-5; D might be TRBD2 (5 bases). CDR1 is SGHDN and CDR2 is FVKESK in the germline V gene. V lost 4 bases, J lost 2 bases, and 17 bases lay in between. CDR3 length: 16 residues. CDR3 nucleotide sequence: TGTGCCAGCAGCCGTGGGCTAGCATGGGCGCAAGAGACCCAGTACTTC. Translating it yields CASSRGLAWAQETQYF.

V gene TRBV27 combines with J gene TRBJ2-1, with 7 bases lining up with TRBD2. From germline, CDR1 is MNHEY and CDR2 SMNVEV (reference sequence). The CDR3 is 15 amino acids. Trimming removed 4 bases from V and 8 bases from J; junction bases left unmatched: 11. The CDR3 here is CASSYSGYLYDEQFF. As DNA, the CDR3 is TGTGCCAGCAGTTATAGCGGGTACCTCTATGATGAGCAGTTCTTC.

This rearrangement joins TRBV3-1 (or the pseudogene TRBV3-2) to TRBJ2-7; 9 bases are a match to TRBD1. This CDR3 comprises 16 residues. CDR1 and CDR2 from the germline V gene are LGHDT and YNNKEL (reference sequence). Trimming cost V 5 bases and J 2 bases; bases outside gene matches: 10. CDR3 loop: CASSYATGTGPYEQYF. CDR3 coding DNA: TGTGCCAGCAGCTACGCCACCGGGACAGGGCCCTACGAGCAGTACTTC.

The chain carries TRBV5-1 and TRBJ1-3; maybe TRBD1 (5 bases). Germline CDR1 SGHRS, CDR2 YFSETQ. V was clipped by 3 bases and J by 4 bases, with 14 bases between them. This CDR3 has 15 amino acids. The CDR3 is CASSSGLPSGNTIYF. The CDR3 DNA is TGCGCCAGCAGCTCGGGACTCCCGTCCGGAAACACCATATATTTT.

The chain recombines TRBV28 with TRBJ2-7; 8 bases fit TRBD1. CDR1 is MDHEN and CDR2 is SYDVKM in the germline V gene. This CDR3 contains 13 residues. J was trimmed by 9 bases and V by 4 bases; bases with no gene match: 8. CDR3 DNA sequence: TGTGCCAGCAGTTCAGGGGGCGTCGTAGGGCAGTACTTC. Amino acids: CASSSGGVVGQYF.